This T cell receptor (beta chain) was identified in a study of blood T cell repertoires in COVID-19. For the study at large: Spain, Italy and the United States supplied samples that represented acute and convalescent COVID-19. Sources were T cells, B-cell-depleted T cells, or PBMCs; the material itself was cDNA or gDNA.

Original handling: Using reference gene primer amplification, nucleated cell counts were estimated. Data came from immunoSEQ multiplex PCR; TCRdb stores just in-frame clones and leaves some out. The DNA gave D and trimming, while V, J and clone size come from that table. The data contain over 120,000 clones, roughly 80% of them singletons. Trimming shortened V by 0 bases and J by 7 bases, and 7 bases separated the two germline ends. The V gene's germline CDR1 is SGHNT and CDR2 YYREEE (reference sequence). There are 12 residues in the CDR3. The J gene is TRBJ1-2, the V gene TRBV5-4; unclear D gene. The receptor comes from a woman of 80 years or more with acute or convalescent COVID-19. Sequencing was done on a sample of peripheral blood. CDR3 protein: CASSLDGVGYTF. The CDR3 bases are TGTGCCAGCAGCTTGGACGGGGTTGGCTACACCTTC.